Below are 7 T cell receptor beta chains sequenced from a single sample in a study of shared clonotypes between healthy human individuals. Libraries were prepared by immunoSEQ multiplex PCR; TCRdb keeps only in-frame clonotypes and omits some of them. Of 2,100,000 or so clones in the sample, roughly 95% were seen once. The sequenced sample consisted of naive CD4+ T cells sorted from blood. Subset here: CD45RA+ positively selected. Source of these receptors: a man between 18 and 29 years old in good health.

The rearrangement links TRBV14 to TRBJ2-2; D gene uncertain. This CDR3 contains 16 residues. Trimming took 3 bases from V and 1 from J, leaving 12 bases between them. The germline V gene has CDR1 SGHDN and CDR2 FVKESK. The DNA of the CDR3 is TGTGCCAGCAGCCATGTCGGAACAGTGAACACCGGGGAGCTGTTTTTT. As protein: CASSHVGTVNTGELFF.

This rearrangement joins TRBV2 to TRBJ2-3; 7 bases are a match to TRBD2. CDR3 length: 15 amino acids. Losses at the gene ends were 2 bases for V and 4 bases for J; bases not matched to a gene: 6. Germline values: CDR1 SNHLY, CDR2 FYNNEI. The CDR3 is CASSERLASADTQYF. The CDR3 region has the DNA TGTGCCAGCAGTGAACGACTAGCCAGCGCAGATACGCAGTATTTT.

About this clone itself: This CDR3 is also generated by other DNA sequences in the sample. V gene TRBV29-1 combines with J gene TRBJ2-3; possibly TRBD1 for D (5 bases). This CDR3 has 14 amino acids. Germline V gene lookup returns CDR1 SQVTM and CDR2 ANQGSEA. Trimming stripped 5 bases from V and 1 base from J, with 13 bases between. The CDR3 sequence: CSVLNRGRTDTQYF. The CDR3 DNA reads as TGCAGCGTTCTGAATAGGGGTCGCACAGATACGCAGTATTTT.

This rearrangement joins TRBV6-1 to TRBJ2-2; the match to TRBD1 covers 9 bases. The germline V gene has CDR1 MNHNS and CDR2 SASEGT. This CDR3 spans 17 amino acids. The ends lost 4 bases at V and 4 bases at J; junction bases unmatched: 10. The CDR3 loop reads CASSGTNRGRTTGELFF. CDR3 nucleotide sequence: TGTGCCAGCAGTGGAACAAACAGGGGGCGCACCACCGGGGAGCTGTTTTTT.

This chain connects TRBV27 to TRBJ1-4; TRBD1 might be the D (6 bases). CDR3 length equals 14 residues. Germline V lookup: CDR1 MNHEY, CDR2 SMNVEV (reference sequence). Trimming took 7 bases from V and 4 from J, leaving 13 bases between them. The CDR3 here is CASTSGAYNEKLFF. DNA of the CDR3: TGTGCCAGCACTTCAGGGGCCTATAATGAAAAACTGTTTTTT.

The gene calls are TRBV7-9 and TRBJ2-7; possibly TRBD2 for D (6 bases). Trimming left V 4 bases short and J 0 bases short, with 13 bases between. The CDR3 is 15 amino acids. Germline V CDR1 and CDR2: SEHNR, FQNEAQ (reference sequence). The CDR3 DNA reads TGTGCCAGCAGCTGGGGGGACGGTAGCTCCTACGAGCAGTACTTC. Protein sequence: CASSWGDGSSYEQYF.

To note about this clone: In the same sample, other DNA sequences code for this CDR3. This CDR3 is CASRRAYEQYF. The CDR3 nucleotides are TGTGCCAGCAGGCGGGCCTACGAGCAGTACTTC. V and J are TRBV6-5 and TRBJ2-7; possibly TRBD2 for D (5 bases). In germline, CDR1 is MNHEY, CDR2 SVGAGI. This CDR3 region has 11 residues. The V gene lost 6 bases and the J gene lost 2 bases, with 5 bases spanning the gap.